Listed here is a single T cell receptor (beta chain). Its antigen is unidentified. These data are taken from a study of post-analysis software for immune sequencing data. Broader study findings: Comparison of patients with controls showed four or five TRBV segments more frequent in patients, TRBV5-6, TRBV5-1 and TRBV20-1 among them.

The TCR beta cDNA libraries contained unique molecular identifiers. Using its own MiXCR run on the PCR reads, TCRdb lists one record per CDR3 protein. The repertoire holds about 820,000 distinct CDR3 sequences, with around 50% as singletons. The CDR3 covers 15 residues. The germline V gene has CDR1 DFQATT and CDR2 SNEGSKA (reference sequence). After removal of 7 bases from V and 4 bases from J, the junction contained 9 bases not matched to a gene. This sequence originates from a girl aged 10 to 17 with multiple sclerosis. Source material: blood. The V gene is TRBV20-1, the J gene TRBJ2-1; TRBD2 matches 11 bases. CDR3 in amino acids: CSGSVLAGGYNEQFF. DNA for the CDR3: TGCAGTGGGTCGGTCCTAGCGGGAGGTTACAATGAGCAGTTCTTC.